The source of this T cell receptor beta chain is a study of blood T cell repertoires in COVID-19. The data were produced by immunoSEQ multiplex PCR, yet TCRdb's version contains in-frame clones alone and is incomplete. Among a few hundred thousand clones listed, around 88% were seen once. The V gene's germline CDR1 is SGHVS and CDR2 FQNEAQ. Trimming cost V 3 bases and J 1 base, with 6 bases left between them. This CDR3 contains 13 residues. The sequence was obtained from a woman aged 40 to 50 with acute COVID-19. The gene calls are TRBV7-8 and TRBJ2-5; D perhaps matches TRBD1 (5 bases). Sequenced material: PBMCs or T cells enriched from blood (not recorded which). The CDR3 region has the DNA TGTGCCAGCAGCTTTGGGGCCCAAGAGACCCAGTACTTC. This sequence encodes CASSFGAQETQYF.